This T cell receptor (beta chain) was identified during a study of T cell changes during pregnancy in multiple sclerosis. Sequenced by immunoSEQ multiplex PCR; TCRdb stores in-frame clones only, minus some. The sample contains around 86,000 clones, around 93% of which appear only once. The CDR3 loop spans 15 amino acids. Trimming pared 5 bases from V and 5 bases from J, leaving 16 bases between. Germline CDR1 is MNHEY and CDR2 is SMNVEV (reference sequence). The sequencing used peripheral blood, collected in the first trimester of pregnancy. The clonotype comes from a female donor with multiple sclerosis, enrolled in a pregnancy study. The chain carries TRBV27 and TRBJ2-1; D gene ambiguous. The CDR3 protein is CASSPQFLDHNEQFF. The CDR3 nucleotides are TGTGCCAGCAGTCCCCAGTTCCTAGACCACAATGAGCAGTTCTTC.